Listed below are T cell receptor beta chains from one sample, sequenced in a study of blood T cell repertoires in COVID-19. The data were produced by immunoSEQ multiplex PCR, yet TCRdb's version contains in-frame clones alone and is incomplete. The sample lists under 140,000 clones, around 89% occurring once. The sequencing input was peripheral blood. These receptors all come from a woman between 50 and 59 years old with acute or convalescent COVID-19. Each CDR3 is given with its conserved first and last residue. Fields, in order: J gene, clone size, D gene, V gene, CDR3 protein, CDR3 DNA. A D gene is named only where the DNA matches it firmly. Some rows have no size entry. The others give once, few or many, or a class for an expanded clone.

J: TRBJ2-7; size: once; D: TRBD2; V: TRBV27; CDR3: CASSLLAGAYEQYF; DNA: TGTGCCAGCAGTTTACTAGCGGGAGCCTACGAGCAGTACTTC
J: TRBJ1-1; size: few; D: TRBD1; V: TRBV6-5; CDR3: CASSRDRDTEAFF; DNA: TGTGCCAGCAGTCGGGACAGAGACACTGAAGCTTTCTTT
J: TRBJ2-5; size: -; D: TRBD2; V: TRBV25-1; CDR3: CASNQAGGRETQYF; DNA: TGTGCCAGCAACCAGGCGGGGGGGCGAGAGACCCAGTACTTC
J: TRBJ2-5; size: -; D: -; V: TRBV24-1; CDR3: CATSLGLGVQETQYF; DNA: TGTGCCACCAGCCTGGGACTTGGGGTCCAAGAGACCCAGTACTTC
J: TRBJ1-4; size: -; D: TRBD1; V: TRBV2; CDR3: CASMVGGSADEKLFF; DNA: TGTGCCAGCATGGTAGGGGGCTCTGCGGATGAAAAACTGTTTTTT
J: TRBJ1-2; size: -; D: -; V: TRBV28; CDR3: CASSPSRGYTF; DNA: TGTGCCAGCAGCCCCTCGCGAGGCTACACCTTC
J: TRBJ1-2; size: -; D: -; V: TRBV3-1/TRBV3-2; CDR3: CASSQRATNYGYTF; DNA: TGTGCCAGCAGCCAGCGGGCGACTAACTATGGCTACACCTTC
J: TRBJ2-3; size: -; D: TRBD2; V: TRBV24-1; CDR3: CATSDLPHGGRESTDTQYF; DNA: TGTGCCACCAGTGATTTGCCCCACGGAGGGCGGGAGTCAACGGATACGCAGTATTTT
J: TRBJ2-2; size: -; D: -; V: TRBV7-2; CDR3: CASSLSQKITGELFF; DNA: TGTGCCAGCAGCTTAAGTCAGAAGATCACCGGGGAGCTGTTTTTT
J: TRBJ1-4; size: -; D: -; V: TRBV27; CDR3: CASSRGFNEKLFF; DNA: TGTGCCAGCAGTCGCGGATTTAATGAAAAACTGTTTTTT
J: TRBJ2-1; size: -; D: -; V: TRBV5-1; CDR3: CASGAWGSYNEQFF; DNA: TGCGCCAGCGGGGCGTGGGGCTCCTACAATGAGCAGTTCTTC
J: TRBJ2-5; size: -; D: TRBD2; V: TRBV24-1; CDR3: CATSAVAGGAQYF; DNA: TGTGCCACCAGTGCTGTGGCGGGAGGTGCCCAGTACTTC
J: TRBJ2-7; size: -; D: -; V: TRBV18; CDR3: CASSPLRVSYEQYF; DNA: TGTGCCAGCTCACCGCTCAGGGTTTCCTACGAGCAGTACTTC
J: TRBJ2-5; size: -; D: TRBD2; V: TRBV7-6; CDR3: CASSLAPSGGYQETQYF; DNA: TGTGCCAGCAGCTTAGCTCCTAGCGGGGGTTACCAAGAGACCCAGTACTTC
J: TRBJ1-2; size: once; D: TRBD1; V: TRBV6-1; CDR3: CASSEDGQVKNYGYTF; DNA: TGTGCCAGCAGTGAAGACGGACAGGTTAAAAACTATGGCTACACCTTC
J: TRBJ1-2; size: -; D: -; V: TRBV6-1; CDR3: CASSDFPRGGAGYTF; DNA: TGTGCCAGCAGTGATTTCCCTAGGGGAGGTGCTGGCTACACCTTC
J: TRBJ2-7; size: -; D: -; V: TRBV6-6; CDR3: CASTSQGTSYEQYF; DNA: TGTGCCAGCACGTCTCAGGGTACTTCCTACGAGCAGTACTTC
J: TRBJ2-7; size: once; D: TRBD2; V: TRBV30; CDR3: CAWSVRGGAVSYEQYF; DNA: TGTGCCTGGAGTGTACGGGGAGGGGCGGTTTCCTACGAGCAGTACTTC
J: TRBJ2-3; size: -; D: TRBD2; V: TRBV5-1; CDR3: CASSLAGASGALEEYF; DNA: TGCGCCAGCAGCTTGGCCGGGGCTAGCGGGGCCCTTGAGGAGTATTTT
J: TRBJ2-3; size: -; D: TRBD2; V: TRBV29-1; CDR3: CSASGSGADTQYF; DNA: TGCAGCGCAAGCGGGAGTGGCGCAGATACGCAGTATTTT
J: TRBJ1-5; size: -; D: -; V: TRBV4-1; CDR3: CASSQEYSGINQPQHF; DNA: TGCGCCAGCAGCCAAGAGTATTCGGGGATCAATCAGCCCCAGCATTTT
J: TRBJ2-2; size: -; D: -; V: TRBV11-2; CDR3: CASSSNEVHTGELFF; DNA: TGTGCCAGCAGCTCGAATGAGGTGCACACCGGGGAGCTGTTTTTT
J: TRBJ2-2; size: once; D: TRBD1; V: TRBV6-5; CDR3: CASSRDRALTGELFF; DNA: TGTGCCAGCAGTCGGGACAGGGCATTAACCGGGGAGCTGTTTTTT
J: TRBJ2-1; size: -; D: -; V: TRBV6-9; CDR3: CASKPSEGEGSSSYNEQFF; DNA: TGTGCCAGCAAGCCGTCGGAGGGGGAGGGATCGAGCTCCTACAATGAGCAGTTCTTC
J: TRBJ2-7; size: -; D: TRBD1; V: TRBV29-1; CDR3: CSAIPGTGAQQYF; DNA: TGCAGCGCCATCCCCGGGACAGGGGCGCAGCAGTACTTC
J: TRBJ2-3; size: few; D: -; V: TRBV27; CDR3: CASSLIASTITDTQYF; DNA: TGTGCCAGCAGTTTAATAGCTAGCACCATCACAGATACGCAGTATTTT
J: TRBJ2-2; size: -; D: -; V: TRBV19; CDR3: CASSIIRGGGIYTGELFF; DNA: TGTGCCAGTAGTATTATTAGAGGGGGAGGGATTTACACCGGGGAGCTGTTTTTT
J: TRBJ1-1; size: -; D: TRBD1; V: TRBV29-1; CDR3: CSVRDRRNTEAFF; DNA: TGCAGCGTCAGGGACAGGAGGAACACTGAAGCTTTCTTT
J: TRBJ1-2; size: -; D: -; V: TRBV18; CDR3: CASSPQGDGYTF; DNA: TGTGCCAGCTCACCTCAGGGCGATGGCTACACCTTC
J: TRBJ2-1; size: -; D: -; V: TRBV6-5; CDR3: CASSPTVLQYNEQFF; DNA: TGTGCCAGCAGTCCGACAGTTCTACAATACAATGAGCAGTTCTTC
J: TRBJ2-5; size: -; D: -; V: TRBV18; CDR3: CASSPAQGFRETQYF; DNA: TGTGCCAGCTCACCAGCTCAGGGTTTCAGAGAGACCCAGTACTTC
J: TRBJ1-1; size: -; D: TRBD1; V: TRBV6-1; CDR3: CASSEGTGEAFF; DNA: TGTGCCAGCAGTGAAGGGACAGGTGAAGCTTTCTTT
J: TRBJ2-1; size: -; D: -; V: TRBV5-8; CDR3: CASSGLALLSYNEQFF; DNA: TGTGCCAGCAGTGGGCTAGCCCTGCTCTCCTACAATGAGCAGTTCTTC
J: TRBJ1-3; size: -; D: -; V: TRBV27; CDR3: CASSPFSGDSSGNTIYF; DNA: TGTGCCAGCAGCCCTTTCTCAGGGGATAGCTCTGGAAACACCATATATTTT
J: TRBJ2-7; size: -; D: -; V: TRBV4-1; CDR3: CASSQAATATYEQYF; DNA: TGCGCCAGCAGCCAAGCCGCGACAGCTACCTACGAGCAGTACTTC
J: TRBJ2-4; size: -; D: -; V: TRBV2; CDR3: CASSEALLFHF; DNA: TGTGCCAGCAGTGAAGCGTTGCTATTCCACTTC
J: TRBJ1-5; size: -; D: -; V: TRBV10-2; CDR3: CASSEGGNQPQHF; DNA: TGCGCCAGCAGTGAGGGCGGAAATCAGCCCCAGCATTTT
J: TRBJ2-7; size: -; D: -; V: TRBV23-1; CDR3: CASSQSKGVRIGQYF; DNA: TGCGCCAGCAGTCAATCAAAGGGAGTACGAATTGGGCAGTACTTC